The 32 T cell receptor beta chains below all came from one sample that was sequenced in a study of blood T cells in healthy people across ages. Alongside a J-beta primer mix, a sample-barcoded 5' primer served in a second PCR lasting about 6 to 12 cycles. TCRdb re-analysed the 5' RACE reads in MiXCR, keeping a single row per CDR3 protein. Among some 1.4 million distinct CDR3 sequences listed, approximately 38% were seen once. Sequenced input: blood. Source of these receptors: a woman under 30 in good health.

The chain uses TRBV10-3 and TRBJ2-3; 9 bases match TRBD2. Germline CDR1 reads ENHRY; CDR2 reads SYGVKD. This CDR3 comprises 15 residues. The V gene end was trimmed by 4 bases and the J gene end by 5 bases; junction bases not matched to a gene: 7. CDR3 loop: CAISVGGGAGDTQYF. The DNA of the CDR3 is TGTGCCATCAGTGTCGGCGGGGGGGCTGGAGATACGCAGTATTTT.

The table lists this clonotype with a few counts. V is TRBV6-5 and J is TRBJ2-7, with 9 nucleotides matching TRBD2. Judging by the DNA end, TRBJ2-5 fits better; the J call may be wrong. This CDR3 region has 18 residues. CDR1 and CDR2 (germline): MNHEY, SVGAGI. The CDR3 region is CASSYSMGSGSVSETQYF. The CDR3 nucleotides are TGTGCCAGCAGTTACTCGATGGGTAGCGGGAGTGTTAGTGAGACCCAGTACTTC.

The rearrangement joins TRBV4-2 to TRBJ2-5; the D gene is possibly TRBD2 (6 bases). Germline CDR1 LGHNA, CDR2 YNFKEQ. Trimming took off 2 bases at V and 5 bases at J, with 15 bases between the two ends. The CDR3 extends over 15 amino acids. The CDR3 DNA reads as TGTGCCAGCAGCCAACCCCTAGCGCTCGGGGAGACCCAGTACTTC. The encoded protein is CASSQPLALGETQYF.

The table lists this clonotype with a few counts. The chain carries TRBV4-1 and TRBJ1-2; 7 nucleotides line up with TRBD1. The CDR3 covers 16 residues. V trimming: 4 bases; J trimming: 0 bases; junction bases outside the gene matches: 8. Germline CDR1 is MGHRA and CDR2 is YSYEKL. The CDR3 loop reads CASSPQWTGPNYGYTF. The CDR3 coding sequence is TGCGCCAGCAGCCCCCAGTGGACAGGTCCTAACTATGGCTACACCTTC.

The table lists this clonotype with many counts. The rearrangement uses TRBV5-5 and TRBJ1-1; D remains ambiguous. Per germline, CDR1 SGHKS and CDR2 YYEKEE (reference sequence). This CDR3 is built from 14 residues. Trimming took 4 bases from V and 1 from J, leaving 11 bases between them. CDR3 sequence (DNA): TGTGCCAGCAGCCGCGTTGCGGGGAACACTGAAGCTTTCTTT. Translation gives CASSRVAGNTEAFF.

V gene TRBV5-1 combines with J gene TRBJ2-1, with TRBD2 identical over 9 bases. The trim removed 5 bases at V and 7 bases at J, leaving 7 bases unmatched. This CDR3 region has 14 residues. CDR1 and CDR2 from the germline V gene are SGHRS and YFSETQ. In DNA, the CDR3 is TGCGCCAGCAGGGTAGCGGGAGATGTGAATGAGCAGTTCTTC. Its protein is CASRVAGDVNEQFF.

This clonotype was picked up a small number of times. The CDR3 region has the DNA TGTGCCAGCTCTTCTCCAATCCCCGGCTACACCTTC. It translates to CASSSPIPGYTF. V and J are TRBV18 and TRBJ1-2; D gene unclear. V lost 6 bases, J lost 8 bases, and 13 bases lay in between. The germline V gene has CDR1 KGHSH and CDR2 LQKENI. The CDR3 is 12 residues long.

The chain employs TRBV5-1 and TRBJ2-2; perhaps TRBD2 as D (7 bases). The CDR3 extends over 16 amino acids. Trimming pared 4 bases from V and 0 bases from J, leaving 13 bases between. Germline lookup yields CDR1 SGHRS and CDR2 YFSETQ. The CDR3 loop is CASSPWGGPNTGELFF. The CDR3 coding sequence is TGCGCCAGCAGCCCCTGGGGGGGGCCGAACACCGGGGAGCTGTTTTTT.

This clonotype was recorded at least ten times. A junction boundary mismatches the germline segment, possibly from a read error. The chain is built from TRBV5-1 and TRBJ2-3, with TRBD2 matching 12 bases. CDR3 length equals 16 residues. Looked up from germline, CDR1 is SGHRS and CDR2 is YFSETQ. The CDR3 loop reads CASSPGLAGPTDTQYF. The DNA of the CDR3 is TGTGCCAGCAGTCCAGGACTAGCGGGGCCCACAGATACGCAGTATTTT.

The rearrangement uses TRBV12-3 or TRBV12-4 and TRBJ2-1; D gene uncertain. V lost 7 bases and J 0 bases, leaving 13 bases between the germline ends. CDR3 length equals 15 residues. In DNA form, the CDR3 reads TGTGCCAGCAAGGGTGGCGAGAGCTCCTACAATGAGCAGTTCTTC. It translates to CASKGGESSYNEQFF.

This clonotype was detected many times. This chain uses TRBV7-3 with TRBJ2-7, with TRBD1 identical over 9 bases. Per the germline V gene, CDR1 is SGHTA and CDR2 is FQGTGA. The CDR3 consists of 15 residues. V lost 2 bases, J lost 0 bases, and 2 bases stayed unmatched. The CDR3 region is CASSLPGQGSYEQYF. The CDR3 DNA reads TGTGCCAGCAGCTTACCGGGACAGGGCTCCTACGAGCAGTACTTC.

This chain uses TRBV25-1 with TRBJ2-5; possible D gene TRBD1, 5 bases. CDR1 and CDR2 from the germline V gene are MGHDK and SYGVNS. This CDR3 has 15 residues. With 4 bases removed from V and 11 bases from J, the gap between germline ends came to 23 bases. The chain's CDR3 is CASSGTPPVDNEQYF. The CDR3 bases are TGTGCCAGCAGTGGAACCCCCCCAGTGGACAATGAGCAGTACTTC.

This clonotype was counted between two and nine times. The gene calls are TRBV12-3 or TRBV12-4 and TRBJ2-3; 7 nucleotides agree with TRBD2. The CDR3 contains 14 residues. J was trimmed by 0 bases and V by 8 bases; bases with no gene match: 5. The CDR3 is CASAQRESTDTQYF. The CDR3, as DNA: TGTGCCAGCGCTCAGCGGGAAAGCACAGATACGCAGTATTTT.

This clonotype was recorded many times. The rearrangement joins TRBV5-1 to TRBJ2-7; D might be TRBD1 (6 bases). The CDR3 contains 13 residues. Per the germline V gene, CDR1 is SGHRS and CDR2 is YFSETQ. The V end was cut by 4 bases, the J end by 2 bases, with 10 bases between. DNA for the CDR3: TGCGCCAGCAGCCACGGACAGACCTACGAGCAGTACTTC. Its protein is CASSHGQTYEQYF. Based on the CDR3 plus reference TRBV5-1 and TRBJ2-7, the full variable domain is KAGVTQTPRYLIKTRGQQVTLSCSPISGHRSVSWYQQTPGQGLQFLFEYFSETQRNKGNFPGRFSGRQFSNSRSEMNVSTLELGDSALYLCASSHGQTYEQYFGPGTRLTVT.

This clonotype showed up just a few times. The chain couples TRBV5-1 to TRBJ2-1, with TRBD2 as a possible D gene (6 bases). The CDR3 loop spans 12 amino acids. CDR1 SGHRS and CDR2 YFSETQ come from the germline V gene. Trimming left V 4 bases short and J 12 bases short, with 14 bases between. The CDR3 reads CASSQDYRLQFF. The CDR3 region has the DNA TGCGCCAGCAGCCAGGACTACCGACTGCAGTTCTTC.

This rearrangement joins TRBV12-3 or TRBV12-4 to TRBJ1-2, with 9 positions matching TRBD1. CDR3 length: 12 residues. V lost 6 bases and J lost 10; bases outside the gene matches: 6. The CDR3 coding sequence is TGTGCCAGCAGCCTGGACAGGGGCGACTACACCTTC. Translating gives CASSLDRGDYTF.

The genes are TRBV12-3 or TRBV12-4 and TRBJ1-6; D possibly corresponds to TRBD1 (5 bases). This CDR3 spans 15 amino acids. Trimming shortened V by 6 bases and J by 9 bases, and 18 bases separated the two germline ends. The CDR3 loop is CASSQGGARISPLHF. The CDR3 DNA is TGTGCCAGCAGCCAGGGTGGAGCGCGGATTTCACCCCTCCACTTT.

Points on this clonotype: Possible read error: a much larger clone is one base away. The chain combines TRBV29-1 with TRBJ2-7, with TRBD2 matching 12 bases. This CDR3 spans 16 amino acids. J was trimmed by 7 bases and V by 3 bases; bases with no gene match: 13. Germline V gene sequence: CDR1 SQVTM, CDR2 ANQGSEA. CDR3 coding DNA: TGCAGCGTTGAGGCTAGCGGGGGGGCGCTTCCTTATGAGCAGTACTTC. Encoded protein: CSVEASGGALPYEQYF.

V usage is TRBV7-6 and J usage is TRBJ2-7; 7 positions match TRBD1. The last part of the DNA fits TRBJ2-5 better; the J call may be wrong. CDR1 and CDR2 from the germline V gene are SGHVS and FNYEAQ. The CDR3 spans 14 residues. In DNA, the CDR3 is TGTGCCAGCAGCTTTTTGACAGGGTCAGAGACCCAGTACTTC. Translating gives CASSFLTGSETQYF.

This sequence joins TRBV6-2 or TRBV6-3 and TRBJ2-3; D gene uncertain. Germline V gene sequence: CDR1 MNHEY, CDR2 SVGEGT. The CDR3 spans 13 residues. V dropped 5 bases and J dropped 2 bases, with 8 bases sitting between them. CDR3 coding DNA: TGTGCCAGCAGTGCCCCGCACACAGATACGCAGTATTTT. This sequence encodes CASSAPHTDTQYF.

V gene TRBV12-3 or TRBV12-4 combines with J gene TRBJ1-1; a weak D match, TRBD1 (5 bases). V lost 6 bases, J lost 3 bases, and 14 bases lay in between. The CDR3 runs 14 residues. CDR3 in DNA: TGTGCCAGCAGCGTGGGAGGGACGTACACTGAAGCTTTCTTT. It encodes CASSVGGTYTEAFF.

This clonotype was observed a few times. The rearrangement uses TRBV7-2 and TRBJ2-7; a possible D gene is TRBD2 (5 bases). Germline assignment: CDR1 SGHTA and CDR2 FQGNSA. This CDR3 is 18 amino acids long. Between the trimmed V and J ends, which lost 3 bases and 1 base, there was a span of 22 bases. The CDR3 nucleotides are TGTGCCAGCAGCTTTAGTCCCAGCGGTGGGAGAGTGTCCTACGAGCAGTACTTC. This gives the protein CASSFSPSGGRVSYEQYF. Full variable domain (rest looked up from reference TRBV7-2 and TRBJ2-7): GAGVSQSPSNKVTEKGKDVELRCDPISGHTALYWYRQSLGQGLEFLIYFQGNSAPDKSGLPSDRFSAERTGGSVSTLTIQRTQQEDSAVYLCASSFSPSGGRVSYEQYFGPGTRLTVT.

This clonotype was detected only a few times. The chain recombines TRBV20-1 with TRBJ2-7; D is possibly TRBD2 (6 bases). This CDR3 region has 16 residues. Germline-derived CDR1 and CDR2 are DFQATT and SNEGSKA (reference sequence). Between the trimmed V and J ends, which lost 0 bases and 0 bases, there was a span of 15 bases. The CDR3 protein is CSARDIIARGSYEQYF. The CDR3 DNA reads TGCAGTGCTAGAGATATTATAGCGCGGGGCTCCTACGAGCAGTACTTC.

This clonotype came up a few times. The chain employs TRBV20-1 and TRBJ1-1; possibly TRBD1 for D (6 bases). This CDR3 contains 15 residues. The germline CDR1 and CDR2 sequences are DFQATT and SNEGSKA (reference sequence). V lost 0 bases and J lost 3, with 14 bases in between. This chain's CDR3 is CSARDTRGQDTEAFF. DNA for the CDR3: TGCAGTGCTAGAGATACGCGGGGACAAGACACTGAAGCTTTCTTT.

The chain joins TRBV11-2 to TRBJ2-5; D remains unclear. Looked up from germline, CDR1 is SGHAT and CDR2 is FQNNGV. V lost 2 bases and J lost 5, with 12 bases in between. This CDR3 region has 14 residues. The CDR3 nucleotides are TGTGCCAGCAGCTTATCCCAAGGTCCGGAGACCCAGTACTTC. This codes for CASSLSQGPETQYF.

This clonotype was seen a handful of times. CDR3 in amino acids: CASSLSWDRANYGYTF. CDR3 sequence (DNA): TGCGCCAGCAGCTTGAGTTGGGACAGGGCTAACTATGGCTACACCTTC. The genes are TRBV5-1 and TRBJ1-2; 9 bases map to TRBD1. From germline, CDR1 is SGHRS and CDR2 YFSETQ. The CDR3 consists of 16 residues. Trimming removed 1 base from V and 0 bases from J; junction bases left unmatched: 4.

The V and J genes are TRBV5-1 and TRBJ1-2; 8 bases line up with TRBD1. This CDR3 contains 14 residues. The ends lost 0 bases at V and 8 bases at J; junction bases unmatched: 6. The V gene's germline CDR1 is SGHRS and CDR2 YFSETQ. CDR3 loop: CASSLEAGGFGYTF. CDR3 nucleotide sequence: TGCGCCAGCAGCTTGGAAGCAGGGGGCTTCGGCTACACCTTC.

Here the CDR3 reads CASTGNADTQYF. The CDR3 region has the DNA TGTGCCAGCACGGGCAACGCAGATACGCAGTATTTT. The V and J genes are TRBV6-2 or TRBV6-3 and TRBJ2-3; D gene ambiguous. This CDR3 is built from 12 residues. Germline V lookup: CDR1 MNHEY, CDR2 SVGEGT. V was pared by 7 bases and J by 4 bases, with 9 bases between.

This clonotype showed up many times. CDR3 DNA: TGCGCCAGCAGCGGCGGGAGCTCCTACAATGAGCAGTTCTTC. Its protein product is CASSGGSSYNEQFF. This chain connects TRBV5-1 to TRBJ2-1; 7 positions match TRBD2. Trimming took 4 bases from V and 0 from J; bases not matched to a gene: 1. Germline V CDR1 and CDR2: SGHRS, YFSETQ. The CDR3 spans 14 residues.

This clonotype was counted only a few times. J is TRBJ2-4 and V is TRBV27; perhaps TRBD2 as D (5 bases). The V gene's germline CDR1 is MNHEY and CDR2 SMNVEV (reference sequence). CDR3 length equals 11 residues. V lost 4 bases to trimming and J lost 13 bases, with 11 bases between them. For the CDR3, the DNA is TGTGCCAGCAGTTACGCTAGCAAGCAGTACTTC. It encodes CASSYASKQYF.

The chain uses TRBV27 and TRBJ2-3, with 13 bases aligning to TRBD2. The CDR3 consists of 16 residues. The ends lost 4 bases at V and 6 bases at J; junction bases unmatched: 7. Germline-derived CDR1 and CDR2 are MNHEY and SMNVEV (reference sequence). CDR3 bases: TGTGCCAGCAGTTCAACGGGACTAGCGGGGAGGGATACGCAGTATTTT. The encoded protein is CASSSTGLAGRDTQYF.

The V call is TRBV5-1, the J call TRBJ2-1; 9 bases map to TRBD1. The V segment lost 3 bases and the J segment 1 base; nucleotides outside the gene matches: 5. The CDR3 sequence is 16 residues long. Germline CDR1 reads SGHRS; CDR2 reads YFSETQ. The CDR3 sequence is CASSSGQGISYNEQFF. Written as DNA, the CDR3 is TGCGCCAGCAGCTCTGGACAGGGGATATCCTACAATGAGCAGTTCTTC.